The 14 T cell receptor beta chains below all came from one sample that was sequenced in a study of blood T cell repertoires in COVID-19. TCRdb's table, derived via immunoSEQ multiplex PCR, lists solely in-frame clones and lacks some. This repertoire shows around 190,000 clones, around nine tenths found once; its top ten account for around 1.1%. The specimen sequenced was peripheral blood. These TCRs come from a man aged 30 to 45 with acute or convalescent COVID-19.

Here the CDR3 DNA reads TGTGCCAGCAGCTCGCTGGCGGCTGAAAAACTGTTTTTT. It encodes CASSSLAAEKLFF. This chain links TRBV12-3 or TRBV12-4 with TRBJ1-4; the D is unclear. V was pared by 6 bases and J by 7 bases, with 12 bases between. CDR3 length: 13 amino acids.

This chain connects TRBV11-2 to TRBJ2-7, with D maybe TRBD2 (6 bases). The germline V and J ends were trimmed by 3 bases and 0 bases, with 12 bases remaining between them. The CDR3 consists of 15 residues. Germline V CDR1 and CDR2: SGHAT, FQNNGV. CDR3 in DNA: TGTGCCAGCAGCTTCCAGGACGGGGGCTCCTACGAGCAGTACTTC. This sequence encodes CASSFQDGGSYEQYF.

The V and J genes are TRBV19 and TRBJ2-7, with D perhaps TRBD1 (7 bases). V was shortened by 7 bases and J by 4 bases, with 23 bases between the two germline ends. The CDR3 consists of 16 residues. In germline, CDR1 is LNHDA, CDR2 SQIVND (reference sequence). The CDR3 DNA is TGTGCCAGTACCCCAACCCGGGCAGGGGGAGGTTACGAGCAGTACTTC. Its translation is CASTPTRAGGGYEQYF.

This rearrangement joins TRBV3-1 (or the pseudogene TRBV3-2) to TRBJ2-1, with D tentatively TRBD2 (7 bases). CDR3 size: 18 residues. Germline V CDR1 and CDR2: LGHDT, YNNKEL (reference sequence). V was trimmed by 5 bases and J by 7 bases, leaving 27 bases between them. The CDR3 bases are TGTGCCAGCAGCAACCGAATAAAAACGGGGGGCGTCAGAAATGAGCAGTTCTTC. As protein: CASSNRIKTGGVRNEQFF.

The chain uses TRBV9 and TRBJ1-3; D not certain. The CDR3 contains 15 residues. The germline V and J ends were trimmed by 0 bases and 2 bases, with 9 bases remaining between them. The germline CDR1 and CDR2 sequences are SGDLS and YYNGEE. The DNA for the CDR3 is TGTGCCAGCAGCGTAGTCGGTGTAGCTGGAAACACCATATATTTT. Its translation: CASSVVGVAGNTIYF.

Turning to this clone: At the DNA level, this CDR3 is encoded by other sequences in the same sample as well. The rearrangement uses TRBV18 and TRBJ2-7; TRBD1 aligns across 9 bases. This CDR3 region has 14 residues. The junction had 3 bases not matched to a gene; V was cut back by 3 bases and J by 3 bases. Germline CDR1 is KGHSH and CDR2 is LQKENI. CDR3 DNA sequence: TGTGCCAGCTCACCTGGACAGGGGAACTACGAGCAGTACTTC. Translated: CASSPGQGNYEQYF.

V usage is TRBV10-2 and J usage is TRBJ1-2; 11 bases agree with TRBD1. This CDR3 spans 15 amino acids. Germline V CDR1 and CDR2: WSHSY, SAAADI. J lost 2 bases, V lost 8 bases, and 7 bases had no gene match. CDR3 sequence reads: CASGVDRGRNYGYTF. The DNA for the CDR3 is TGCGCCAGCGGGGTGGACAGGGGGCGGAACTATGGCTACACCTTC.

CDR3 in amino acids: CASSASGETQYF. Here the CDR3 DNA reads TGCGCCAGCAGCGCGAGTGGAGAGACCCAGTACTTC. The V gene is TRBV4-1, the J gene TRBJ2-5; D uncertain. Germline V gene sequence: CDR1 MGHRA, CDR2 YSYEKL. CDR3 length: 12 amino acids. With 5 bases removed from V and 4 bases from J, the gap between germline ends came to 8 bases.

CDR3 sequence (DNA): TGTGCCAGCAGCGCATGGGCGGGACAGGGGATCAATGAGCAGTTCTTC. This codes for CASSAWAGQGINEQFF. The V gene is TRBV9, the J gene TRBJ2-1; TRBD1 aligns across 10 bases. This CDR3 contains 16 residues. Germline assignment: CDR1 SGDLS and CDR2 YYNGEE. V lost 3 bases, J lost 6 bases, and 9 bases stayed unmatched.

The chain carries TRBV7-2 and TRBJ1-5; 10 nucleotides agree with TRBD1. The germline V gene encodes CDR1 SGHTA and CDR2 FQGNSA. This CDR3 has 14 residues. The junction had 2 bases not matched to a gene; V was cut back by 3 bases and J by 6 bases. The CDR3 spells CASSFDRGRQPQHF. As DNA, the CDR3 is TGTGCCAGCAGCTTCGACAGGGGGCGTCAGCCCCAGCATTTT.

The rearrangement links TRBV9 to TRBJ1-2, with no clear D. CDR3 length: 14 amino acids. Trimming took off 5 bases at V and 1 base at J, with 12 bases between the two ends. Germline V gives CDR1 SGDLS, CDR2 YYNGEE. The CDR3 loop reads CASSLHRGNYGYTF. CDR3 coding DNA: TGTGCCAGCAGTCTCCACCGGGGTAACTATGGCTACACCTTC.

In this sample, this clone turned up a few times. The genes are TRBV6-2 or TRBV6-3 and TRBJ1-2; a weak D match, TRBD1 (6 bases). The CDR3 runs to 14 residues. Germline assignment: CDR1 MNHEY and CDR2 SVGEGT. V was cut by 6 bases and J by 2 bases, with 13 bases left in between. The CDR3 sequence: CASSRNRENYGYTF. The CDR3 nucleotides are TGTGCCAGCAGCAGAAACAGGGAAAACTATGGCTACACCTTC.

This chain links TRBV5-6 with TRBJ2-5, with D unresolved. Germline CDR1 reads SGHDT; CDR2 reads YYEEEE. There are 16 residues in the CDR3. Trimming took off 0 bases at V and 1 base at J, with 13 bases between the two ends. The CDR3 coding sequence is TGTGCCAGCAGCTTGGCCTTTAGTACAGCCCAAGAGACCCAGTACTTC. It translates to CASSLAFSTAQETQYF.

This clone was detected only once. For the CDR3, the DNA is TGTGCCAGCAGCTACGGGACTAGCGGGAGATTTTCCAATGAGCAGTTCTTC. Translated, it gives CASSYGTSGRFSNEQFF. The gene calls are TRBV7-9 and TRBJ2-1, with 14 bases lining up with TRBD2. CDR1 is SEHNR, CDR2 FQNEAQ, per germline (reference sequence). V shed 4 bases and J 6 bases; nucleotides not matched to a gene: 8. This CDR3 is built from 17 residues.